These 5 T cell receptor beta chains were sequenced from one sample in a study of blood T cell repertoires in COVID-19. Clones were sequenced by immunoSEQ multiplex PCR, and TCRdb holds only the in-frame ones, with some missing. The data show about 32,000 clones, about 89% seen once. The sequencing sample was made of peripheral blood. These receptors were collected from a man aged 55 to 70 with acute or convalescent COVID-19.

The rearrangement uses TRBV7-2 and TRBJ2-1; D is possibly TRBD2 (6 bases). The CDR3 is 16 residues long. Trimming removed 5 bases at V and 8 bases at J, with 22 bases between. Germline V gene lookup returns CDR1 SGHTA and CDR2 FQGNSA. The CDR3 DNA follows: TGTGCCAGCAGCCTGAAACTAGCAGGAGAGGTACATGAGCAGTTCTTC. Translated: CASSLKLAGEVHEQFF.

This sequence joins TRBV29-1 and TRBJ1-1, with TRBD1 identical over 10 bases. The CDR3 has 13 amino acids. CDR1 is SQVTM, CDR2 ANQGSEA, per germline. Trimming removed 7 bases from V and 3 bases from J; junction bases left unmatched: 5. The CDR3 sequence: CSARTGGDTEAFF. In DNA form, the CDR3 reads TGCAGCGCCAGGACAGGGGGAGACACTGAAGCTTTCTTT.

Concerning this clone: Mismatch with germline at one junction end may stem from a read error. The chain is built from TRBV28 and TRBJ2-7, with a possible D match to TRBD2 (6 bases). The V gene's germline CDR1 is MDHEN and CDR2 SYDVKM. The CDR3 extends over 10 amino acids. CDR3 region: CASRGGRWDF. CDR3 nucleotide sequence: TGTGCCAGCAGGGGGGGTAGGTGGGACTTC.

The chain couples TRBV24-1 to TRBJ2-3; tentatively, D is TRBD1 (6 bases). The V end lost 7 bases, the J end lost 2 bases, and 18 bases lay between the germline ends. From germline, CDR1 is KGHDR and CDR2 SFDVKD. CDR3 length equals 16 residues. The CDR3 DNA reads as TGTGCCACCAGGCCGCAAGGGACACCCGACACAGATACGCAGTATTTT. Protein product: CATRPQGTPDTDTQYF.

J is TRBJ1-1 and V is TRBV7-2, with D hard to call. The CDR3 contains 13 residues. V was pared by 1 base and J by 1 base, with 4 bases between. Germline CDR1 is SGHTA and CDR2 is FQGNSA. CDR3 in DNA: TGTGCCAGCAGCTTAGGGCAGAACACTGAAGCTTTCTTT. Protein product: CASSLGQNTEAFF.